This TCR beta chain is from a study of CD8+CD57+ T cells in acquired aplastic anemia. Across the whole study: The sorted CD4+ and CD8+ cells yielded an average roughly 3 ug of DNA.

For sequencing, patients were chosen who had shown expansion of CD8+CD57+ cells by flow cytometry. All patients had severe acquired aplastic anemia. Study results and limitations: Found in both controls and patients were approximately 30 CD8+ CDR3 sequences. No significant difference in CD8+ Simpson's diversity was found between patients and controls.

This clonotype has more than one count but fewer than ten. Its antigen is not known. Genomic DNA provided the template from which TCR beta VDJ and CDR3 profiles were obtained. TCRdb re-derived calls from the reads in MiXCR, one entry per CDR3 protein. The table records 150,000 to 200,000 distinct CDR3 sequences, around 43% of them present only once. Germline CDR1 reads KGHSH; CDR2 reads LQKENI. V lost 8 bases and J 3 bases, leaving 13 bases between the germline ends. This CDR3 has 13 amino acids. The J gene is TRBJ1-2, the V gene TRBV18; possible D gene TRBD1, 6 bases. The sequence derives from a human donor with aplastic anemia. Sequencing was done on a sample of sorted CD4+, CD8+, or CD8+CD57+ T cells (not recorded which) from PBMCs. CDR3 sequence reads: CASQPDSDYGYTF. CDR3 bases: TGTGCCAGCCAACCGGACAGTGACTATGGCTACACCTTC.